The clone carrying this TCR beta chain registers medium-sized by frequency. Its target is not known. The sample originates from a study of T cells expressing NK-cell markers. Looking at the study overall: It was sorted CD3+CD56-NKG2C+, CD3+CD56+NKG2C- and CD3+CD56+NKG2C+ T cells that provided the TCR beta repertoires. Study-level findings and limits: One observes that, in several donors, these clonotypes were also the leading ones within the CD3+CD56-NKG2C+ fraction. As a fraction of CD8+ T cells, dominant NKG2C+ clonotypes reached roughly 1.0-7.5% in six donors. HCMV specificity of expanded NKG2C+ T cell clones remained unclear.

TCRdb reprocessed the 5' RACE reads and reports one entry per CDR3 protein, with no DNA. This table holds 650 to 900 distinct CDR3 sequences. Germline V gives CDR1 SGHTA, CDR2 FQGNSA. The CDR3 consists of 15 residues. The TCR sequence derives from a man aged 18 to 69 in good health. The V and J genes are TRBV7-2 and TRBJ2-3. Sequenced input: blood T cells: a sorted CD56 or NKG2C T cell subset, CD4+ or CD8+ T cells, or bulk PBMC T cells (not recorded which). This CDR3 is CASSPDSGGTDTQYF.